This TCR beta chain stems from a study of identical twins. This CDR3 contains 13 residues. The V end lost 3 bases, the J end lost 6 bases, and 12 bases lay between the germline ends. The germline CDR1 and CDR2 sequences are MNHEY and SMNVEV (reference sequence). TCRdb used MiXCR to reprocess the 5' RACE reads, holding one entry per CDR3 protein. The table lists about 690,000 distinct CDR3 sequences, over 20% of them singletons. In this sample, this clonotype turned up a few times. These data also formed part of another study, on T cells expressing NK-cell markers.

The chain carries TRBV27 and TRBJ2-7; D is undetermined. The TCR originated in a woman aged 18 to 35 in good health. The sequencing sample was made of PBMCs. This CDR3 is CASSFGTEREQYF. The DNA of the CDR3 is TGTGCCAGCAGTTTTGGAACCGAGCGCGAGCAGTACTTC.